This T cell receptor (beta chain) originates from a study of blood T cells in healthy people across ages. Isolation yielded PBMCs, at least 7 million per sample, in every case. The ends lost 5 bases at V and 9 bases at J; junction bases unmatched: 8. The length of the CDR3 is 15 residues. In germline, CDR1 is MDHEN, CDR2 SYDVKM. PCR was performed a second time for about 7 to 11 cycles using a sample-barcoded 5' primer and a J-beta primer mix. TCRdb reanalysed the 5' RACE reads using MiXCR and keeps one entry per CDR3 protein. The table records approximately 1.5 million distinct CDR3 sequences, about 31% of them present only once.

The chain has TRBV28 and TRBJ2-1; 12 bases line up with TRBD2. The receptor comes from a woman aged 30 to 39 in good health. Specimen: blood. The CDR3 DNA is TGTGCCAGCAGTCCCCTCGGACTAGCGGGATCTGAGCAGTTCTTC. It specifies CASSPLGLAGSEQFF.